This T cell receptor (beta chain) came from a study of vaccination and CD4 T cells after COVID-19. Study summary: Two of the convalescents were Hispanic, and the group consisted of six males and four females. Post-COVID samples had a sampling time that fell a median approximately 93 days after diagnosis (range 35 to 161). Overlapping peptides of the spike proteins of SARS-CoV-2, HCoV-NL63, HCoV-OC43 and HCoV-229E were used for cell stimulation.

Specified treatment: roughly nine-day PBMC culture with coronavirus spike peptide pools or control peptides (ViraFEST assay). V lost 0 bases and J lost 8, with 13 bases in between. The CDR3 loop spans 14 amino acids. Per germline, CDR1 LNHDA and CDR2 SQIVND (reference sequence). As regards this clonotype: Antigen specificity is unknown.

Cultured CD4+ T cell DNA was sequenced using the Oncomine TCR Beta short-read assay. TCRdb re-called the PCR reads through MiXCR, storing one row per CDR3 protein. In the table there are fewer than 20,000 distinct CDR3 sequences, about 71% of which are singletons. Sequencing was performed on CD4+ T cells from blood, cultured in vitro. This rearrangement joins TRBV19 to TRBJ1-2; possibly TRBD1 for D (6 bases). This TCR was sampled from a human donor who had recovered from COVID-19. The CDR3 nucleotides read TGTGCCAGTAGTATAGATCGAGGGGGAAAGGGCTACACCTTC. It is translated as CASSIDRGGKGYTF.